These 19 T cell receptor beta chains share one sample of origin, sequenced in a study of T cells after yellow fever vaccination. TCRdb re-called the 5' RACE reads with MiXCR, one entry per CDR3 protein. This table has about 400,000 distinct CDR3 sequences, 9.5% to 13% appearing once. The material was PBMCs, obtained on the day of the first yellow fever vaccination. The origin of the receptors is a young man who received the YFV17D yellow fever vaccine.

The J gene is TRBJ1-2, the V gene TRBV7-2; D may be TRBD1 (5 bases). The CDR3 has 15 residues. Germline CDR1 reads SGHTA; CDR2 reads FQGNSA. V lost 1 base and J 4 bases, leaving 13 bases between the germline ends. This CDR3 is CASSLVGVLFYGYTF. CDR3 nucleotide sequence: TGTGCCAGCAGCTTAGTAGGGGTCCTCTTCTATGGCTACACCTTC. The whole variable domain, filled in from reference TRBV7-2 and TRBJ1-2, reads GAGVSQSPSNKVTEKGKDVELRCDPISGHTALYWYRQSLGQGLEFLIYFQGNSAPDKSGLPSDRFSAERTGGSVSTLTIQRTQQEDSAVYLCASSLVGVLFYGYTFGSGTRLTVV.

In DNA, the CDR3 is TGTGCCAGCAGCCTACGATTCGACTATGGCTACACCTTC. As protein: CASSLRFDYGYTF. This chain links TRBV14 with TRBJ1-2; D call uncertain. V was trimmed by 4 bases and J by 3 bases, leaving 9 bases between them. This CDR3 is 13 amino acids long. Per the germline V gene, CDR1 is SGHDN and CDR2 is FVKESK.

In this sample, this clonotype turned up a few times. The chain joins TRBV9 to TRBJ2-5, with D possibly matching TRBD2 (5 bases). V was pared by 0 bases and J by 4 bases, with 16 bases between. The CDR3 is 16 amino acids. Germline V CDR1 and CDR2: SGDLS, YYNGEE. The CDR3 DNA sequence: TGTGCCAGCAGCGTAGGTGGTAGCGCGGTTCTAGAGACCCAGTACTTC. Residues: CASSVGGSAVLETQYF.

This rearrangement joins TRBV28 to TRBJ2-2, with D tentatively TRBD2 (6 bases). In germline, CDR1 is MDHEN, CDR2 SYDVKM. V was pared by 2 bases and J by 4 bases, with 11 bases between. This CDR3 region has 15 residues. CDR3 bases: TGTGCCAGCAGTTTACCCCTGGAGGGCACCGGGGAGCTGTTTTTT. This translates into CASSLPLEGTGELFF.

The chain combines TRBV7-6 with TRBJ1-6; unclear D gene. In germline, CDR1 is SGHVS, CDR2 FNYEAQ. The CDR3 loop spans 13 amino acids. V was cut by 6 bases and J by 3 bases, with 6 bases left in between. CDR3 sequence reads: CASRSDYNSPLHF. CDR3 bases: TGTGCCAGCAGATCAGACTATAATTCACCCCTCCACTTT.

The rearrangement joins TRBV7-9 to TRBJ1-2; D gene uncertain. There are 12 residues in the CDR3. Trimming removed 4 bases from V and 3 bases from J, with 6 bases in between. Germline values: CDR1 SEHNR, CDR2 FQNEAQ (reference sequence). The CDR3 loop reads CASSSEDYGYTF. In DNA, the CDR3 is TGTGCCAGCAGCTCGGAAGACTATGGCTACACCTTC.

This clonotype was detected only a few times. The J gene is TRBJ2-1, the V gene TRBV6-1; 11 positions agree with TRBD1. Germline values: CDR1 MNHNS, CDR2 SASEGT. This CDR3 contains 15 residues. J lost 4 bases, V lost 2 bases, and 1 base had no gene match. Here the CDR3 DNA reads TGTGCCAGCAGTGAACGGGACAGGGGGTACAATGAGCAGTTCTTC. It codes for CASSERDRGYNEQFF.

The V and J genes are TRBV7-3 and TRBJ1-1; D is unresolved. Germline V lookup: CDR1 SGHTA, CDR2 FQGTGA. This CDR3 is 14 amino acids long. Trimming took off 3 bases at V and 3 bases at J, with 11 bases between the two ends. CDR3 DNA: TGTGCCAGCAGCTTCAACCACGGAGACACTGAAGCTTTCTTT. Translation: CASSFNHGDTEAFF.

This clonotype was recorded a few times. The V and J genes are TRBV20-1 and TRBJ1-4, with D maybe TRBD1 (5 bases). CDR3 length: 15 amino acids. The germline gives CDR1 DFQATT, CDR2 SNEGSKA (reference sequence). The V end was cut by 0 bases, the J end by 6 bases, with 14 bases between. The CDR3 protein is CSARDGQGPYEKLFF. The CDR3 nucleotides are TGCAGTGCTAGAGATGGCCAGGGCCCCTATGAAAAACTGTTTTTT.

A few counts support this clonotype. The J gene is TRBJ2-7, the V gene TRBV5-1, with 10 bases that match TRBD1. The CDR3 is made up of 13 amino acids. Germline CDR1 SGHRS, CDR2 YFSETQ. V gave up 4 bases and J gave up 6 bases; unmatched junction bases: 4. The CDR3 region has the DNA TGCGCCAGCAGCAAGGGGGACAGGGGCGAGCAGTACGTC. This sequence encodes CASSKGDRGEQYV.

This chain connects TRBV9 to TRBJ2-3; D remains unclear. Trimming removed 0 bases from V and 2 bases from J, with 13 bases in between. CDR1 is SGDLS, CDR2 YYNGEE, per germline. The CDR3 spans 16 residues. For the CDR3, the DNA is TGTGCCAGCAGCGTAGCAAGAGTGAACCCCACAGATACGCAGTATTTT. This translates into CASSVARVNPTDTQYF. Drawing the rest from reference TRBV9 and TRBJ2-3, the complete variable domain is DSGVTQTPKHLITATGQRVTLRCSPRSGDLSVYWYQQSLDQGLQFLIQYYNGEERAKGNILERFSAQQFPDLHSELNLSSLELGDSALYFCASSVARVNPTDTQYFGPGTRLTVL.

The V gene is TRBV29-1, the J gene TRBJ2-7; D not certain. V shed 4 bases and J shed 2 bases, with 12 bases lying between them. Germline V CDR1 and CDR2: SQVTM, ANQGSEA. This CDR3 contains 13 residues. The CDR3 DNA is TGCAGCGTTGTAGGCGTCATAACCTACGAGCAGTACTTC. Translated, it gives CSVVGVITYEQYF.

The V gene is TRBV6-2 or TRBV6-3, the J gene TRBJ1-5, with D hard to call. The CDR3 spans 16 residues. Trimming pared 0 bases from V and 2 bases from J, leaving 11 bases between. In germline, CDR1 is MNHEY, CDR2 SVGEGT. CDR3 in DNA: TGTGCCAGCAGTTACTCGACTAGCGGGGGCAATCAGCCCCAGCATTTT. Protein: CASSYSTSGGNQPQHF.

This clonotype was seen many times. The gene calls are TRBV12-3 or TRBV12-4 and TRBJ2-7; no firm D call. V lost 6 bases to trimming and J lost 7 bases, with 13 bases between them. The CDR3 is made up of 12 amino acids. CDR3 amino acids: CASSPGVLEQYF. CDR3 bases: TGTGCCAGCAGCCCTGGGGTTTTAGAGCAGTACTTC.

V usage is TRBV18 and J usage is TRBJ1-1, with unresolved D. The CDR3 sequence is 13 residues long. Germline V gene lookup returns CDR1 KGHSH and CDR2 LQKENI. Between the trimmed V and J ends, which lost 8 bases and 1 base, there was a span of 11 bases. CDR3 nucleotides: TGTGCCAGCACGTTCCAGGCGAACACTGAAGCTTTCTTT. Protein sequence: CASTFQANTEAFF.

The chain carries TRBV20-1 and TRBJ2-3; D not resolved. This CDR3 has 14 amino acids. Germline V gene data show CDR1 as DFQATT and CDR2 as SNEGSKA (reference sequence). The V end lost 5 bases, the J end lost 0 bases, and 12 bases lay between the germline ends. CDR3 amino acids: CSAHSTGSTDTQYF. CDR3 in DNA: TGCAGTGCTCACTCCACGGGCAGCACAGATACGCAGTATTTT.

In DNA form, the CDR3 reads TGTGCCAGCAGCCAAGACCGAGGGGTCGGCAATCAGCCCCAGCATTTT. This gives the protein CASSQDRGVGNQPQHF. The rearrangement links TRBV3-1 to TRBJ1-5, with a tentative D call TRBD1 (5 bases). Germline values: CDR1 LGHDT, CDR2 YNNKEL (reference sequence). This CDR3 contains 16 residues. Trimming cost V 0 bases and J 2 bases, with 11 bases left between them.

Only a few counts were recorded for this clonotype. Mismatch with germline at one junction end may stem from a read error. The rearrangement joins TRBV6-1 to TRBJ2-6; 9 nucleotides line up with TRBD1. The CDR3 totals 18 residues. CDR1 is MNHNS and CDR2 is SASEGT in the germline V gene. The CDR3 reads CAISEAGTGLPGANVLTF. The CDR3 region has the DNA TGTGCCATCAGTGAAGCCGGGACAGGGTTACCTGGGGCCAACGTCCTGACTTTC.

This chain connects TRBV28 to TRBJ2-1, with 9 nucleotides matching TRBD2. Per germline, CDR1 MDHEN and CDR2 SYDVKM. J was trimmed by 7 bases and V by 6 bases; bases with no gene match: 4. The CDR3 loop spans 13 amino acids. The CDR3 protein is CASRSGGRNEQFF. CDR3 in DNA: TGTGCCAGCAGGAGCGGGGGGCGGAATGAGCAGTTCTTC. Full variable domain (missing parts from reference TRBV28 and TRBJ2-1): DVKVTQSSRYLVKRTGEKVFLECVQDMDHENMFWYRQDPGLGLRLIYFSYDVKMKEKGDIPEGYSVSREKKERFSLILESASTNQTSMYLCASRSGGRNEQFFGPGTRLTVL.